This passage covers 12 T cell receptor beta chains from one sample sequenced in a study of T cell responses to AZD1222 COVID-19 vaccine. Method: immunoSEQ multiplex PCR; TCRdb's copy keeps in-frame clones and lacks some. The data hold 150,000 to 200,000 clones, with about 91% observed a single time. The specimen was peripheral blood, collected 28 days after the second AZD1222 dose. The receptors derive from an adult who received the AZD1222 COVID-19 vaccine.

The chain has TRBV7-6 and TRBJ1-5, with D maybe TRBD1 (6 bases). Germline CDR1 reads SGHVS; CDR2 reads FNYEAQ. This CDR3 is 15 amino acids long. V was clipped by 1 base and J by 4 bases, with 11 bases between them. The CDR3 reads CASSLETGLNQPQHF. In DNA, the CDR3 is TGTGCCAGCAGCTTAGAGACAGGCCTTAATCAGCCCCAGCATTTT.

CDR3 DNA: TGTGCCAGCAGCTCTCATACAGGGAACATCTATGGCTACACCTTC. As protein: CASSSHTGNIYGYTF. The chain recombines TRBV6-2 or TRBV6-3 with TRBJ1-2, with D perhaps matching TRBD1 (6 bases). Trimming stripped 6 bases from V and 4 bases from J, with 18 bases between. The length of the CDR3 is 15 residues. From germline, CDR1 is MNHEY and CDR2 SVGEGT.

V gene TRBV15 combines with J gene TRBJ2-3; 8 nucleotides align to TRBD2. Germline loops: CDR1 LNHNV, CDR2 YYDKDF (reference sequence). The CDR3 has 15 residues. J lost 0 bases, V lost 2 bases, and 1 base had no gene match. The CDR3 nucleotides are TGTGCCACCAGCAGACAGCGGGGGAGCACAGATACGCAGTATTTT. It translates to CATSRQRGSTDTQYF. Full variable domain (remainder filled in from reference TRBV15 and TRBJ2-3): DAMVIQNPRYQVTQFGKPVTLSCSQTLNHNVMYWYQQKSSQAPKLLFHYYDKDFNNEADTPDNFQSRRPNTSFCFLDIRSPGLGDTAMYLCATSRQRGSTDTQYFGPGTRLTVL.

A single count supports this clone. The chain combines TRBV24-1 with TRBJ2-1; weak D call: TRBD1 (6 bases). Germline V gene sequence: CDR1 KGHDR, CDR2 SFDVKD. The CDR3 runs to 14 residues. Trimming took 5 bases from V and 6 from J, leaving 13 bases between them. As DNA, the CDR3 is TGTGCCACCAGTGGACCGGACAGCGTCAATGAGCAGTTCTTC. Amino acid sequence: CATSGPDSVNEQFF.

This rearrangement joins TRBV5-1 to TRBJ2-3; weak D call: TRBD1 (6 bases). Germline CDR1 reads SGHRS; CDR2 reads YFSETQ. The CDR3 covers 16 residues. V dropped 4 bases and J dropped 3 bases, with 18 bases sitting between them. CDR3 nucleotides: TGCGCCAGCAGCCCCGGCTTAGGGGGTTTGACAGATACGCAGTATTTT. This encodes CASSPGLGGLTDTQYF.

The chain is built from TRBV5-4 and TRBJ2-2, with a tentative D call TRBD1 (5 bases). Germline CDR1 reads SGHNT; CDR2 reads YYREEE (reference sequence). With 1 base removed from V and 1 base from J, the gap between germline ends came to 8 bases. The length of the CDR3 is 15 residues. CDR3 protein: CASSLMGQNTGELFF. In nucleotides, the CDR3 is TGTGCCAGCAGCTTGATGGGGCAGAACACCGGGGAGCTGTTTTTT.

The rearrangement links TRBV18 to TRBJ2-3; the match to TRBD1 covers 8 bases. Germline-derived CDR1 and CDR2 are KGHSH and LQKENI. V shed 4 bases, J shed 4 bases, and the junction held 10 bases outside the gene matches. The CDR3 length is 16 residues. CDR3 nucleotide sequence: TGTGCCAGCTCACTGGCCGGCTGGACAGGGTCAGATACGCAGTATTTT. Its protein is CASSLAGWTGSDTQYF.

V and J are TRBV27 and TRBJ1-2; tentatively, D is TRBD1 (6 bases). In germline, CDR1 is MNHEY, CDR2 SMNVEV (reference sequence). Trimming cost V 6 bases and J 4 bases, with 12 bases left between them. The CDR3 has 13 residues. The CDR3 DNA is TGTGCCAGCAGACAGGGTATGGGCTATGGCTACACCTTC. Its translation is CASRQGMGYGYTF.

The rearrangement joins TRBV4-1 to TRBJ2-3, with TRBD2 matching over 9 bases. Trimming removed 4 bases from V and 3 bases from J; junction bases left unmatched: 8. There are 16 residues in the CDR3. Germline V gene lookup returns CDR1 MGHRA and CDR2 YSYEKL. The CDR3 spells CASSLLAGDGTDTQYF. The CDR3 DNA is TGCGCCAGCAGCCTATTAGCGGGGGACGGGACAGATACGCAGTATTTT.

A few counts support this clone. This rearrangement joins TRBV6-2 or TRBV6-3 to TRBJ2-2; D gene uncertain. Germline V gene lookup returns CDR1 MNHEY and CDR2 SVGEGT. Deletions cut 6 bases from V and 5 bases from J, with 10 bases between. The CDR3 runs to 13 residues. Here the CDR3 DNA reads TGTGCCAGCAGCCGTGAGTTTACCGGGGAGCTGTTTTTT. This encodes CASSREFTGELFF.

In DNA form, the CDR3 reads TGTGCCAGCAGTCCACAGGGGGCCGGGGAGCTGTTTTTT. Its protein is CASSPQGAGELFF. The V call is TRBV6-2 or TRBV6-3, the J call TRBJ2-2; 8 positions agree with TRBD1. The CDR3 loop spans 13 amino acids. Germline lookup yields CDR1 MNHEY and CDR2 SVGEGT. The V segment lost 5 bases and the J segment 6 bases; nucleotides outside the gene matches: 2.

The sample holds one count of this clone. The chain combines TRBV11-3 with TRBJ2-2; D might be TRBD1 (6 bases). V lost 3 bases and J 6 bases, leaving 20 bases between the germline ends. The CDR3 length is 17 residues. CDR1 is SGHNT, CDR2 YENEEA, per germline. The chain's CDR3 is CASSFSFQGSQSGELFF. Here the CDR3 DNA reads TGTGCCAGCAGCTTCAGTTTCCAGGGGAGTCAATCCGGGGAGCTGTTTTTT.